This T cell receptor beta chain stems from a study of cytomegalovirus exposure and HLA in healthy donors. For the study at large: Later analysis reported that the 110 or so validation repertoires shared the platform of the 650 to 700 first-cohort repertoires.

The assay was immunoSEQ multiplex PCR, and TCRdb's table has in-frame clones only and misses some. The sample shows approximately 200,000 clones, about 80% of them seen only once. Per the germline V gene, CDR1 is GTSNPN and CDR2 is SVGIG (reference sequence). V was clipped by 1 base and J by 8 bases, with 11 bases between them. The CDR3 is 12 amino acids. This clone appeared once. Its antigen is currently unknown. Study results and caveats: The listing of 150 or so TCR beta chains classed them as cytomegalovirus-associated. In vitro data verified a few CMV-associated chains as specific for CMV antigens.

V is TRBV30 and J is TRBJ1-1, with no clear D. The source of this sequence is a man younger than 35 in good health and CMV-seropositive. Source material: PBMCs. CDR3 bases: TGTGCCTGGAGTGCAGGACTCTACGAAGCTTTCTTT. Its translation is CAWSAGLYEAFF. Together with reference TRBV30 and TRBJ1-1, the CDR3 gives the full variable domain: SQTIHQWPATLVQPVGSPLSLECTVEGTSNPNLYWYRQAAGRGLQLLFYSVGIGQISSEVPQNLSASRPQDRQFILSSKKLLLSDSGFYLCAWSAGLYEAFFGQGTRLTVV.